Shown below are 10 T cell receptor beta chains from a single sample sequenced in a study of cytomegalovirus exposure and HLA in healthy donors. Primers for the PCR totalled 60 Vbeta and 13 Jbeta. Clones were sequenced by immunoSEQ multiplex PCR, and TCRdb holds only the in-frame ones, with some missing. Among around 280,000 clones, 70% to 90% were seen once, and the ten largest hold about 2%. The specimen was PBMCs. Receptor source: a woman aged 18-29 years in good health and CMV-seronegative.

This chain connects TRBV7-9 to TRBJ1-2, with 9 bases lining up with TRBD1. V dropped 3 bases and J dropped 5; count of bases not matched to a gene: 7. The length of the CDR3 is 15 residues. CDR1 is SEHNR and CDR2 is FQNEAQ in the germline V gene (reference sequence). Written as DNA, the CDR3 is TGTGCCAGCAGCTTGGTCTGGGACAGGGATTATGGCTACACCTTC. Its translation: CASSLVWDRDYGYTF.

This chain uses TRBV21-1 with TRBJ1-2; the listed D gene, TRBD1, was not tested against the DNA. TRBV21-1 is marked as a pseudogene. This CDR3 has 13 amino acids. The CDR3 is CASSKQGLYGYTF. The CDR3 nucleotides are TGTGCCAGCAGCAAACAGGGGCTATATGGCTACACCTTC.

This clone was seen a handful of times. CDR3 in amino acids: CASKATEKNIQYF. The DNA of the CDR3 is TGTGCCAGTAAAGCGACCGAAAAAAACATTCAGTACTTC. The chain joins TRBV19 to TRBJ2-4; D call uncertain. The germline V and J ends were trimmed by 7 bases and 4 bases, with 11 bases remaining between them. CDR1 and CDR2 from the germline V gene are LNHDA and SQIVND (reference sequence). The CDR3 covers 13 residues.

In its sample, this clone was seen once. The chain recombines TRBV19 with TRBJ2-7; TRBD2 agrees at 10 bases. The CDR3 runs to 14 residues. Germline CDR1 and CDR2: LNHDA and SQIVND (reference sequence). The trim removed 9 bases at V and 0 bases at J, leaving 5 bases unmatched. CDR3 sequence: CASRASGGSYEQYF. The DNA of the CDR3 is TGTGCCAGCCGGGCTAGCGGGGGCTCCTACGAGCAGTACTTC.

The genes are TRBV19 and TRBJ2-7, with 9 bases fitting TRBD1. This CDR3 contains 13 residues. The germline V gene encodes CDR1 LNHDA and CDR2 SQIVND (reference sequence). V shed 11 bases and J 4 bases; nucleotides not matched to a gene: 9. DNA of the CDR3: TGTGCCTCACAAGGGGACAGGGTGTACGAGCAGTACTTC. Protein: CASQGDRVYEQYF.

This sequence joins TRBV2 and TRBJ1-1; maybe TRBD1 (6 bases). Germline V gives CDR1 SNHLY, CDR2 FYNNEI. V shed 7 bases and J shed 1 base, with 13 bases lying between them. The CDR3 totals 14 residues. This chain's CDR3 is CASIPRGANTEAFF. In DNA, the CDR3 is TGTGCCAGCATCCCCCGGGGGGCGAACACTGAAGCTTTCTTT.

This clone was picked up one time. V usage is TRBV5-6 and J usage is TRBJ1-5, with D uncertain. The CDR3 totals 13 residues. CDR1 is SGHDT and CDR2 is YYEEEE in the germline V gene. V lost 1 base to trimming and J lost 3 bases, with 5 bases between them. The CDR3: CASSLNFNQPQHF. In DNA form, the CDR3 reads TGTGCCAGCAGCTTGAACTTCAATCAGCCCCAGCATTTT.

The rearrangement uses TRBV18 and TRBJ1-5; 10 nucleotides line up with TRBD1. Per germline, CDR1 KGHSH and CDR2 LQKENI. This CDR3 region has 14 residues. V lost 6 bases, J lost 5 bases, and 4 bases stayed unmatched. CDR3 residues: CASSGQGEDQPQHF. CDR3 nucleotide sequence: TGTGCCAGCTCTGGACAGGGGGAGGATCAGCCCCAGCATTTT.

The CDR3 is CASSYSINRGNYGYTF. The CDR3 DNA sequence: TGTGCCAGCAGTTACTCAATAAACAGGGGGAACTATGGCTACACCTTC. The V call is TRBV6-5, the J call TRBJ1-2; 8 bases are a match to TRBD1. The CDR3 runs to 16 residues. CDR1 is MNHEY and CDR2 is SVGAGI in the germline V gene. J was trimmed by 2 bases and V by 0 bases; bases with no gene match: 5.

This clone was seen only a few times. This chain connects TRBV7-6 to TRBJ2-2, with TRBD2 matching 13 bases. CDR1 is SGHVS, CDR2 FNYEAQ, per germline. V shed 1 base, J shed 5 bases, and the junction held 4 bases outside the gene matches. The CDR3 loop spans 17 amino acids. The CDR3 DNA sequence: TGTGCCAGCAGCTTAGGACTAGCGGGGGGTCGGACCGGGGAGCTGTTTTTT. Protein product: CASSLGLAGGRTGELFF. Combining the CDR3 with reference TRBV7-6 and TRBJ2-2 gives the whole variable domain GAGVSQSPRYKVTKRGQDVALRCDPISGHVSLYWYRQALGQGPEFLTYFNYEAQQDKSGLPNDRFSAERPEGSISTLTIQRTEQRDSAMYRCASSLGLAGGRTGELFFGEGSRLTVL.